The 22 T cell receptor beta chains presented below share a single source sample, sequenced in a study of T cell responses to AZD1222 COVID-19 vaccine. Clones were sequenced by immunoSEQ multiplex PCR, and TCRdb holds only the in-frame ones, with some missing. The sample consists of fewer than 120,000 clones, about 95% of them appearing once. Material: peripheral blood, obtained 28 days after the second AZD1222 dose. Source of these receptors: an adult who received the AZD1222 COVID-19 vaccine.

The chain links TRBV5-5 to TRBJ2-7, with 14 nucleotides matching TRBD2. CDR3 length equals 16 residues. Germline CDR1 is SGHKS and CDR2 is YYEKEE (reference sequence). The V gene end was trimmed by 4 bases and the J gene end by 4 bases; junction bases not matched to a gene: 7. The CDR3 bases are TGTGCCAGCAGCCCGAACGGACTAGCGGGAGGTTACGAGCAGTACTTC. Protein sequence: CASSPNGLAGGYEQYF. The full variable domain, completed using reference TRBV5-5 and TRBJ2-7, is DAGVTQSPTHLIKTRGQQVTLRCSPISGHKSVSWYQQVLGQGPQFIFQYYEKEERGRGNFPDRFSARQFPNYSSELNVNALLLGDSALYLCASSPNGLAGGYEQYFGPGTRLTVT.

This chain connects TRBV29-1 to TRBJ1-1, with D unclear. V lost 6 bases, J lost 5 bases, and 16 bases lay in between. Looked up from germline, CDR1 is SQVTM and CDR2 is ANQGSEA. The CDR3 is 13 residues long. In DNA, the CDR3 is TGCAGCGTGGGAACCTCCGCCGGGACTGAAGCTTTCTTT. Its translation: CSVGTSAGTEAFF.

The J gene is TRBJ1-4, the V gene TRBV5-1; perhaps TRBD1 as D (5 bases). The CDR3 extends over 14 amino acids. Trimming left V 5 bases short and J 7 bases short, with 15 bases between. Germline V gene data show CDR1 as SGHRS and CDR2 as YFSETQ. The CDR3 sequence: CASSIGTLREKLFF. CDR3 nucleotide sequence: TGCGCCAGCAGTATAGGGACCCTACGTGAAAAACTGTTTTTT.

The chain uses TRBV24-1 and TRBJ2-7, with a weak D call TRBD1 (6 bases). CDR1 is KGHDR, CDR2 SFDVKD, per germline. This CDR3 contains 15 residues. V was pared by 1 base and J by 4 bases, with 13 bases between. For the CDR3, the DNA is TGTGCCACCAGTGATTTCTCGGACAGAACTTACGAGCAGTACTTC. Translated, it gives CATSDFSDRTYEQYF.

In DNA form, the CDR3 reads TGTGCCAGCAGTTTGGAGGAAGGGCCGCGGGAGACCCAGTACTTC. Protein: CASSLEEGPRETQYF. The chain couples TRBV27 to TRBJ2-5; D perhaps matches TRBD2 (5 bases). Germline CDR1 is MNHEY and CDR2 is SMNVEV (reference sequence). Deletions cut 3 bases from V and 5 bases from J, with 16 bases between. The CDR3 is 15 amino acids.

The chain has TRBV5-8 and TRBJ1-5; tentatively, D is TRBD1 (6 bases). Trimming removed 8 bases from V and 6 bases from J, with 21 bases in between. The length of the CDR3 is 15 residues. Germline V CDR1 and CDR2: SGHTS, YDEGEE. The CDR3 sequence: CARGPKGGDGQPQHF. CDR3 bases: TGTGCCAGGGGGCCGAAAGGGGGGGATGGTCAGCCCCAGCATTTT.

This rearrangement joins TRBV27 to TRBJ1-6; D ambiguous. The CDR3 covers 17 residues. V was trimmed by 4 bases and J by 0 bases, leaving 13 bases between them. Germline values: CDR1 MNHEY, CDR2 SMNVEV (reference sequence). Written as DNA, the CDR3 is TGTGCCAGCAGTTCGAGGGTGGGAAGCTCCTATAATTCACCCCTCCACTTT. Translated, it gives CASSSRVGSSYNSPLHF.

V and J are TRBV11-2 and TRBJ1-6; no reliable D call. Germline CDR1 and CDR2: SGHAT and FQNNGV. The CDR3 is 14 amino acids. Between the trimmed V and J ends, which lost 1 base and 7 bases, there was a span of 8 bases. As DNA, the CDR3 is TGTGCCAGCAGCTTAGGGGGATGGAATTCACCCCTCCACTTT. Encoded protein: CASSLGGWNSPLHF.

The chain combines TRBV11-1 with TRBJ2-1; 10 bases align to TRBD2. The length of the CDR3 is 15 residues. Germline V gene sequence: CDR1 SGHAT, CDR2 FQDESV (reference sequence). Losses at the gene ends were 5 bases for V and 3 bases for J; bases not matched to a gene: 4. CDR3 residues: CASSTLAGDYNEQFF. The CDR3 DNA reads as TGTGCCAGCAGCACCCTAGCGGGAGACTACAATGAGCAGTTCTTC.

J is TRBJ2-5 and V is TRBV7-6; tentatively, D is TRBD2 (5 bases). The CDR3 consists of 13 residues. V gave up 0 bases and J gave up 5 bases, with 7 bases separating them. Germline CDR1 SGHVS, CDR2 FNYEAQ. The CDR3, as DNA: TGTGCCAGCAGCTTAGCCCGGGGTGAGACCCAGTACTTC. Residues: CASSLARGETQYF.

This chain links TRBV4-1 with TRBJ2-1; weak D call: TRBD2 (5 bases). The germline V gene has CDR1 MGHRA and CDR2 YSYEKL. The ends were cut back, 4 bases at V and 0 bases at J, with 13 bases in the middle. This CDR3 comprises 16 residues. The CDR3 here is CASSLGEVISYNEQFF. As DNA, the CDR3 is TGCGCCAGCAGCCTCGGGGAAGTCATCTCCTACAATGAGCAGTTCTTC.

This clone was observed once. The rearrangement uses TRBV5-6 and TRBJ1-2, with 8 nucleotides matching TRBD1. The junction had 5 bases not matched to a gene; V was cut back by 4 bases and J by 0 bases. From germline, CDR1 is SGHDT and CDR2 YYEEEE. The CDR3 is 15 amino acids. In nucleotides, the CDR3 is TGTGCCAGCAGCGGGGACAGGCCTCCTAACTATGGCTACACCTTC. Protein: CASSGDRPPNYGYTF.

The rearrangement joins TRBV5-4 to TRBJ2-7; maybe TRBD2 (5 bases). V lost 5 bases and J 0 bases, leaving 9 bases between the germline ends. In germline, CDR1 is SGHNT, CDR2 YYREEE (reference sequence). CDR3 length: 13 amino acids. DNA of the CDR3: TGTGCCAGCAGTGGACGGGACTCCTACGAGCAGTACTTC. Translation: CASSGRDSYEQYF. The variable domain in full, with the rest retrieved from reference TRBV5-4 and TRBJ2-7, is ETGVTQSPTHLIKTRGQQVTLRCSSQSGHNTVSWYQQALGQGPQFIFQYYREEENGRGNFPPRFSGLQFPNYSSELNVNALELDDSALYLCASSGRDSYEQYFGPGTRLTVT.

This rearrangement joins TRBV7-8 to TRBJ1-5; the D gene is possibly TRBD1 (5 bases). V dropped 5 bases and J dropped 1 base, with 12 bases sitting between them. The CDR3 is 15 amino acids. Germline CDR1 reads SGHVS; CDR2 reads FQNEAQ. The CDR3 nucleotides are TGTGCCAGCAGCCCTCTGACAGCGAGCAATCAGCCCCAGCATTTT. Translation gives CASSPLTASNQPQHF.

The CDR3 DNA reads TGTGCCAGCAGCTTGTTTTGGGGGGGGCGACGTATAATCACTGAAGCTTTCTTT. This codes for CASSLFWGGRRIITEAFF. The chain has TRBV5-8 and TRBJ1-1, with a possible D match to TRBD1 (6 bases). V gave up 1 base and J gave up 4 bases, with 23 bases separating them. The CDR3 covers 18 residues. CDR1 is SGHTS and CDR2 is YDEGEE in the germline V gene.

The rearrangement joins TRBV5-1 to TRBJ1-5; possible D gene TRBD1, 5 bases. This CDR3 is 14 amino acids long. V shed 0 bases and J shed 10 bases, with 14 bases lying between them. Germline V gene lookup returns CDR1 SGHRS and CDR2 YFSETQ. CDR3 amino acids: CASSLGGESAPQHF. For the CDR3, the DNA is TGCGCCAGCAGCTTGGGGGGGGAATCAGCCCCCCAGCATTTT. The entire variable domain, with the rest obtained from reference TRBV5-1 and TRBJ1-5, is as follows: KAGVTQTPRYLIKTRGQQVTLSCSPISGHRSVSWYQQTPGQGLQFLFEYFSETQRNKGNFPGRFSGRQFSNSRSEMNVSTLELGDSALYLCASSLGGESAPQHFGDGTRLSIL.

CDR3 nucleotides: TGTGCCACCAGCAGGCATCCGAACAGGGACAACACCGGGGAGCTGTTTTTT. Its translation: CATSRHPNRDNTGELFF. This chain joins TRBV15 and TRBJ2-2; maybe TRBD1 (6 bases). The CDR3 totals 17 residues. Germline V gives CDR1 LNHNV, CDR2 YYDKDF (reference sequence). Trimming pared 3 bases from V and 2 bases from J, leaving 16 bases between.

The J gene is TRBJ1-4, the V gene TRBV5-1; possibly TRBD1 for D (5 bases). V was clipped by 0 bases and J by 6 bases, with 15 bases between them. The CDR3 is 16 residues long. Per germline, CDR1 SGHRS and CDR2 YFSETQ. The CDR3 sequence: CASSLAQGRWDEKLFF. As DNA, the CDR3 is TGCGCCAGCAGCTTGGCCCAGGGACGGTGGGATGAAAAACTGTTTTTT.

The V gene is TRBV27, the J gene TRBJ1-5; D ambiguous. The CDR3 runs to 16 residues. V dropped 5 bases and J dropped 0 bases, with 14 bases sitting between them. The germline CDR1 and CDR2 sequences are MNHEY and SMNVEV (reference sequence). The CDR3 loop reads CASSTLDGYSNQPQHF. In DNA, the CDR3 is TGTGCCAGCAGTACCCTGGACGGATATAGCAATCAGCCCCAGCATTTT.

This chain uses TRBV19 with TRBJ1-5, with a weak D call TRBD1 (6 bases). Germline values: CDR1 LNHDA, CDR2 SQIVND (reference sequence). There are 16 residues in the CDR3. Trimming pared 1 base from V and 2 bases from J, leaving 12 bases between. DNA of the CDR3: TGTGCCAGTAGTATAGGCGCGGGGGCGGGCAATCAGCCCCAGCATTTT. Protein sequence: CASSIGAGAGNQPQHF.

The chain couples TRBV5-1 to TRBJ1-2; D uncertain. The CDR3 runs to 13 residues. V was pared by 4 bases and J by 0 bases, with 7 bases between. CDR1 is SGHRS, CDR2 YFSETQ, per germline. CDR3 DNA: TGCGCCAGCAGCCCGAATTCTAACTATGGCTACACCTTC. Amino acids: CASSPNSNYGYTF.

This chain connects TRBV29-1 to TRBJ1-2; D is perhaps TRBD1 (6 bases). This CDR3 is built from 13 residues. The germline gives CDR1 SQVTM, CDR2 ANQGSEA. The germline V and J ends were trimmed by 7 bases and 0 bases, with 12 bases remaining between them. CDR3 amino acids: CSALQGANYGYTF. The CDR3 DNA reads TGCAGCGCCTTACAGGGTGCTAACTATGGCTACACCTTC.